One sample yielded the 18 T cell receptor beta chains listed below, sequenced in a study of cytomegalovirus exposure and HLA in healthy donors. The PCR employed 60 Vbeta primers together with 13 Jbeta primers. TCRdb keeps only in-frame clones here, not all; method: immunoSEQ multiplex PCR. The table includes around 190,000 clones, nearly 80% detected once. Specimen: PBMCs. These receptors were collected from a female donor in good health and CMV-seronegative.

The chain couples TRBV5-1 to TRBJ2-3; TRBD2 matches at 12 bases. CDR1 is SGHRS and CDR2 is YFSETQ in the germline V gene. The CDR3 is made up of 16 amino acids. V was clipped by 4 bases and J by 1 base; unmatched bases: 4. CDR3 DNA: TGCGCCAGCAGCCTGACTAGCGGGGGAGGCACAGATACGCAGTATTTT. Its translation is CASSLTSGGGTDTQYF.

The rearrangement joins TRBV7-2 to TRBJ1-5; D is unresolved. CDR1 and CDR2 (germline): SGHTA, FQGNSA. CDR3 length: 14 residues. V gave up 1 base and J gave up 3 bases, with 7 bases separating them. As DNA, the CDR3 is TGTGCCAGCAGCTTAGGAGGTACCAATCAGCCCCAGCATTTT. It yields the protein CASSLGGTNQPQHF.

The chain carries TRBV6-1 and TRBJ2-7; D is undetermined. CDR1 is MNHNS, CDR2 SASEGT, per germline. This CDR3 spans 15 amino acids. Trimming took off 0 bases at V and 3 bases at J, with 12 bases between the two ends. The CDR3 protein is CASSEAFNRRYEQYF. As DNA, the CDR3 is TGTGCCAGCAGTGAAGCGTTTAACAGACGCTACGAGCAGTACTTC.

The CDR3 reads CASSLLAGQGFNEQFF. The CDR3 nucleotides are TGTGCCAGCAGCTTACTAGCGGGACAGGGGTTCAATGAGCAGTTCTTC. The chain joins TRBV7-6 to TRBJ2-1, with a weak D call TRBD1 (10 bases). V was pared by 2 bases and J by 6 bases, with 17 bases between. This CDR3 is 16 amino acids long. Germline V gene sequence: CDR1 SGHVS, CDR2 FNYEAQ. Full variable domain (outside the CDR3, taken from reference TRBV7-6 and TRBJ2-1): GAGVSQSPRYKVTKRGQDVALRCDPISGHVSLYWYRQALGQGPEFLTYFNYEAQQDKSGLPNDRFSAERPEGSISTLTIQRTEQRDSAMYRCASSLLAGQGFNEQFFGPGTRLTVL.

This chain joins TRBV28 and TRBJ2-1; 14 positions agree with TRBD2. J lost 9 bases, V lost 3 bases, and 13 bases had no gene match. Germline V gives CDR1 MDHEN, CDR2 SYDVKM. This CDR3 has 18 amino acids. The CDR3, as DNA: TGTGCCAGCAGTTTCGGTCGGACTAGCGGGAGGTTCGGGGGTGAGCAGTTCTTC. It translates to CASSFGRTSGRFGGEQFF.

The gene calls are TRBV6-5 and TRBJ1-2; D call uncertain. The germline CDR1 and CDR2 sequences are MNHEY and SVGAGI. The CDR3 is 14 residues long. Trimming stripped 9 bases from V and 0 bases from J, with 14 bases between. CDR3 sequence (DNA): TGTGCCAGTACGTGGGAGGGCGCTAACTATGGCTACACCTTC. This encodes CASTWEGANYGYTF.

This chain links TRBV7-9 with TRBJ1-5, with D unclear. Per the germline V gene, CDR1 is SEHNR and CDR2 is FQNEAQ (reference sequence). The CDR3 contains 12 residues. Trimming stripped 1 base from V and 8 bases from J, with 6 bases between. The CDR3 DNA sequence: TGTGCCAGCAGCTTAGGAGATAAGCCCCAGCATTTT. This sequence encodes CASSLGDKPQHF. Filled out from reference TRBV7-9 and TRBJ1-5, the complete variable domain reads DTGVSQNPRHKITKRGQNVTFRCDPISEHNRLYWYRQTLGQGPEFLTYFQNEAQLEKSRLLSDRFSAERPKGSFSTLEIQRTEQGDSAMYLCASSLGDKPQHFGDGTRLSIL.

This rearrangement joins TRBV19 to TRBJ1-3; possible D gene TRBD1, 6 bases. Germline CDR1 and CDR2: LNHDA and SQIVND (reference sequence). V lost 4 bases, J lost 10 bases, and 11 bases lay in between. CDR3 size: 12 residues. The CDR3 protein is CASSTQGSTIYF. Here the CDR3 DNA reads TGTGCCAGTAGTACACAGGGAAGTACCATATATTTT.

The J gene is TRBJ1-1, the V gene TRBV6-5; D might be TRBD1 (5 bases). Germline lookup yields CDR1 MNHEY and CDR2 SVGAGI. The CDR3 totals 15 residues. The ends were cut back, 5 bases at V and 1 base at J, with 14 bases in the middle. The CDR3 protein is CASSRTLQGNTEAFF. The CDR3 nucleotides read TGTGCCAGCAGTCGTACTTTGCAGGGGAACACTGAAGCTTTCTTT.

This clone was seen once. The same CDR3 is also encoded by other DNA sequences in this sample. V and J are TRBV9 and TRBJ2-7; weak D call: TRBD2 (5 bases). The CDR3 runs to 14 residues. Per germline, CDR1 SGDLS and CDR2 YYNGEE. The V gene lost 0 bases and the J gene lost 1 base, with 8 bases spanning the gap. The CDR3 nucleotides read TGTGCCAGCAGCGTAGTTGGCGGGTCCTACGAGCAGTACTTC. This codes for CASSVVGGSYEQYF.

The CDR3 coding sequence is TGTGCCAGCAGCGTCGCGGGACAGGACTATGGCTACACCTTC. Translating it yields CASSVAGQDYGYTF. J is TRBJ1-2 and V is TRBV9, with 8 nucleotides matching TRBD1. Trimming at V came to 2 bases and at J to 3 bases, leaving 3 bases not matched to a gene. Looked up from germline, CDR1 is SGDLS and CDR2 is YYNGEE. The CDR3 contains 14 residues. Full variable domain (missing parts from reference TRBV9 and TRBJ1-2): DSGVTQTPKHLITATGQRVTLRCSPRSGDLSVYWYQQSLDQGLQFLIQYYNGEERAKGNILERFSAQQFPDLHSELNLSSLELGDSALYFCASSVAGQDYGYTFGSGTRLTVV.

The chain has TRBV29-1 and TRBJ1-1; 10 bases are shared with TRBD1. This CDR3 has 13 residues. The junction had 9 bases not matched to a gene; V was cut back by 3 bases and J by 11 bases. Germline assignment: CDR1 SQVTM and CDR2 ANQGSEA. In DNA form, the CDR3 reads TGCAGCGTTGATGGTGGACAGGGGGTTGGGGCTTTCTTT. Translating gives CSVDGGQGVGAFF.

The rearrangement joins TRBV18 to TRBJ1-1; D perhaps matches TRBD1 (6 bases). The V end was cut by 8 bases, the J end by 10 bases, with 14 bases between. Germline loops: CDR1 KGHSH, CDR2 LQKENI. The CDR3 loop spans 11 amino acids. As DNA, the CDR3 is TGTGCCAGCCTACAGGGAGAGGTAGCTTTCTTT. Its translation is CASLQGEVAFF. Full variable domain (rest looked up from reference TRBV18 and TRBJ1-1): NAGVMQNPRHLVRRRGQEARLRCSPMKGHSHVYWYRQLPEEGLKFMVYLQKENIIDESGMPKERFSAEFPKEGPSILRIQQVVRGDSAAYFCASLQGEVAFFGQGTRLTVV.

The rearrangement uses TRBV5-4 and TRBJ2-2; 11 bases are shared with TRBD2. Germline values: CDR1 SGHNT, CDR2 YYREEE (reference sequence). CDR3 length: 16 residues. V lost 4 bases, J lost 2 bases, and 4 bases stayed unmatched. This CDR3 is CASSKGLAANTGELFF. The DNA for the CDR3 is TGTGCCAGCAGCAAGGGACTAGCGGCCAACACCGGGGAGCTGTTTTTT.

In this sample, this clone turned up once. The V and J genes are TRBV5-8 and TRBJ2-5; 11 bases align to TRBD2. The V segment lost 2 bases and the J segment 2 bases; nucleotides outside the gene matches: 5. CDR1 is SGHTS, CDR2 YDEGEE, per germline. The CDR3 consists of 16 residues. The CDR3 DNA is TGTGCCAGCAGCTTACATGGGACTAGCGGACAAGAGACCCAGTACTTC. Protein sequence: CASSLHGTSGQETQYF.

This clone is a singleton in its sample. The same CDR3 can be traced to other DNA sequences in this sample. This chain joins TRBV7-9 and TRBJ2-7; D remains ambiguous. Trimming took off 2 bases at V and 5 bases at J, with 4 bases between the two ends. CDR1 is SEHNR, CDR2 FQNEAQ, per germline (reference sequence). This CDR3 is built from 11 residues. The CDR3 region has the DNA TGTGCCAGCAGCTTATCCAACGAGCAGTACTTC. Translation gives CASSLSNEQYF.

The chain carries TRBV7-6 and TRBJ1-4; 7 bases are a match to TRBD1. V was clipped by 1 base and J by 9 bases; unmatched bases: 17. This CDR3 is built from 18 residues. Germline assignment: CDR1 SGHVS and CDR2 FNYEAQ. CDR3 in amino acids: CASSLGGGPGQLMKKLFF. CDR3 sequence (DNA): TGTGCCAGCAGCTTAGGAGGGGGCCCGGGACAGCTAATGAAAAAACTGTTTTTT.

This chain uses TRBV4-2 with TRBJ2-7, with TRBD2 matching over 7 bases. CDR3 length: 13 residues. The germline CDR1 and CDR2 sequences are LGHNA and YNFKEQ. The junction had 3 bases not matched to a gene; V was cut back by 3 bases and J by 4 bases. CDR3 amino acids: CASSQDGGYEQYF. CDR3 DNA sequence: TGTGCCAGCAGCCAGGACGGGGGGTACGAGCAGTACTTC.